This T cell receptor (beta chain) was found in a study of memory CD4+ T cells and cytomegalovirus serostatus. Using immunoSEQ multiplex PCR, the repertoire was profiled, and TCRdb retains in-frame clones only, with some absent. Among roughly 28,000 clones listed, under 85% were seen once. The sort gate was single viable CD3+CD4+CD8-CD45RO+ cells for memory CD4+ T cells. CMV serostatus came from serum IgG against pp150, pp28, p38, p52. CD4+ T cells were isolated by positive magnetic selection. CDR1 and CDR2 from the germline V gene are MNHNY and SVGAGI (reference sequence). V dropped 7 bases and J dropped 9 bases, with 15 bases sitting between them. This CDR3 comprises 12 residues.

This chain uses TRBV6-6 with TRBJ1-1; possibly TRBD1 for D (6 bases). This clonotype originated in an adult in good health and CMV-seronegative. Sequencing was performed on memory CD4+ T cells from blood. CDR3 bases: TGTGCCAGCACGTGGGACACCTTTAAAGCTTTCTTT. Encoded protein: CASTWDTFKAFF.